This is a list of T cell receptor beta chains from one sample in a study of T cell responses to AZD1222 COVID-19 vaccine. Assay used: immunoSEQ multiplex PCR; TCRdb lists only in-frame clones, some missing. The sample consists of about 93,000 clones, just over 85% of them appearing once. Sequencing was performed on peripheral blood, taken on day 0 of AZD1222 vaccination. The receptors stem from an adult in good health. Both conserved end residues are part of each CDR3. D genes are given only for firm matches. Some rows mark clone size as missing; the rest say once, few, many or name a class of expanded clone.

V gene: TRBV4-3
clone size: NA
CDR3 length: 13
J gene: TRBJ2-7
D gene: NA
CDR3 protein: CASSQGTSYEQYF
CDR3 DNA: TGCGCCAGCAGCCAGGGGACCTCCTACGAGCAGTACTTC

V gene: TRBV7-2
clone size: NA
CDR3 length: 15
J gene: TRBJ2-5
D gene: TRBD1
CDR3 protein: CASSSGGSGYETQYF
CDR3 DNA: TGTGCCAGCAGCTCAGGGGGCAGCGGCTATGAGACCCAGTACTTC

V gene: TRBV6-5
clone size: NA
CDR3 length: 15
J gene: TRBJ1-6
D gene: NA
CDR3 protein: CASSYSTDLRSPLHF
CDR3 DNA: TGTGCCAGCAGTTACTCCACGGATCTACGTTCACCCCTCCACTTT

V gene: TRBV5-4
clone size: NA
CDR3 length: 16
J gene: TRBJ2-5
D gene: NA
CDR3 protein: CASSLAEAGVSGTQYF
CDR3 DNA: TGTGCCAGCAGCTTGGCCGAGGCAGGGGTGTCGGGGACCCAGTACTTC

V gene: TRBV5-6
clone size: NA
CDR3 length: 12
J gene: TRBJ1-1
D gene: NA
CDR3 protein: CASSWLKAEAFF
CDR3 DNA: TGTGCCAGCAGCTGGCTTAAGGCTGAAGCTTTCTTT

V gene: TRBV18
clone size: NA
CDR3 length: 19
J gene: TRBJ1-4
D gene: TRBD1
CDR3 protein: CASSPLPLGPGQGNEKLFF
CDR3 DNA: TGTGCCAGCTCACCACTACCACTGGGACCGGGACAGGGTAATGAAAAACTGTTTTTT

V gene: TRBV25-1
clone size: NA
CDR3 length: 14
J gene: TRBJ2-1
D gene: NA
CDR3 protein: CASSVDNSYNEQFF
CDR3 DNA: TGTGCCAGCAGTGTGGACAACTCCTACAATGAGCAGTTCTTC

V gene: TRBV5-1
clone size: NA
CDR3 length: 14
J gene: TRBJ2-1
D gene: TRBD2
CDR3 protein: CASSLSGDHNEQFF
CDR3 DNA: TGCGCCAGCAGCTTGAGCGGGGACCACAATGAGCAGTTCTTC

V gene: TRBV10-3
clone size: NA
CDR3 length: 16
J gene: TRBJ2-2
D gene: NA
CDR3 protein: CAISESFVGNTGELFF
CDR3 DNA: TGTGCCATCAGTGAGTCTTTCGTAGGGAACACCGGGGAGCTGTTTTTT

V gene: TRBV7-3
clone size: NA
CDR3 length: 13
J gene: TRBJ2-5
D gene: NA
CDR3 protein: CASSLIGGETQYF
CDR3 DNA: TGTGCCAGCAGCTTAATTGGAGGAGAGACCCAGTACTTC

V gene: TRBV27
clone size: NA
CDR3 length: 15
J gene: TRBJ1-2
D gene: NA
CDR3 protein: CASSSWDNTKGGYTF
CDR3 DNA: TGTGCCAGCAGTTCTTGGGACAACACCAAGGGGGGCTACACCTTC

V gene: TRBV24-1
clone size: NA
CDR3 length: 11
J gene: TRBJ2-3
D gene: NA
CDR3 protein: CAIGRLDTQYF
CDR3 DNA: TGTGCCATAGGGAGATTAGATACGCAGTATTTT

V gene: TRBV6-6
clone size: NA
CDR3 length: 15
J gene: TRBJ1-1
D gene: NA
CDR3 protein: CASSSNDRTRTEAFF
CDR3 DNA: TGTGCCAGCAGTTCAAATGACAGGACACGCACTGAAGCTTTCTTT

V gene: TRBV9
clone size: NA
CDR3 length: 14
J gene: TRBJ1-6
D gene: TRBD1
CDR3 protein: CASSATGANSPLHF
CDR3 DNA: TGTGCCAGCAGCGCGACAGGGGCCAATTCACCCCTCCACTTT

V gene: TRBV19
clone size: NA
CDR3 length: 13
J gene: TRBJ1-5
D gene: NA
CDR3 protein: CASSIIENQPQHF
CDR3 DNA: TGTGCCAGTAGTATTATCGAAAATCAGCCCCAGCATTTT

V gene: TRBV6-5
clone size: once
CDR3 length: 11
J gene: TRBJ2-1
D gene: NA
CDR3 protein: CASSTGIEQFF
CDR3 DNA: TGTGCCAGCAGTACAGGGATTGAGCAGTTCTTC

V gene: TRBV6-5
clone size: NA
CDR3 length: 15
J gene: TRBJ2-7
D gene: TRBD2
CDR3 protein: CASRQHSGSGNEQYF
CDR3 DNA: TGTGCCAGCCGCCAACATAGCGGGAGCGGCAACGAGCAGTACTTC

V gene: TRBV29-1
clone size: NA
CDR3 length: 15
J gene: TRBJ2-7
D gene: TRBD2
CDR3 protein: CSVELSGRSSYEQYF
CDR3 DNA: TGCAGCGTTGAACTTAGCGGGAGAAGCTCCTACGAGCAGTACTTC

V gene: TRBV10-3
clone size: NA
CDR3 length: 15
J gene: TRBJ2-1
D gene: TRBD2
CDR3 protein: CAISGTSNTYNEQFF
CDR3 DNA: TGTGCCATCAGTGGGACTAGCAATACCTACAATGAGCAGTTCTTC

V gene: TRBV27
clone size: NA
CDR3 length: 12
J gene: TRBJ1-5
D gene: NA
CDR3 protein: CASSGTKGAQHF
CDR3 DNA: TGTGCCAGCAGTGGAACCAAGGGGGCCCAGCATTTT

V gene: TRBV6-2/TRBV6-3
clone size: NA
CDR3 length: 14
J gene: TRBJ2-1
D gene: NA
CDR3 protein: CASSYRSRYNEQFF
CDR3 DNA: TGTGCCAGCAGTTACAGGAGCCGCTACAATGAGCAGTTCTTC

V gene: TRBV19
clone size: once
CDR3 length: 13
J gene: TRBJ1-2
D gene: NA
CDR3 protein: CASSPDINLGYTF
CDR3 DNA: TGTGCCAGTAGTCCCGACATCAATCTAGGCTACACCTTC

V gene: TRBV5-5
clone size: once
CDR3 length: 16
J gene: TRBJ1-5
D gene: NA
CDR3 protein: CASSREGGRARQPQHF
CDR3 DNA: TGTGCCAGCAGCCGAGAGGGAGGGCGGGCACGACAGCCCCAGCATTTT

V gene: TRBV6-5
clone size: NA
CDR3 length: 15
J gene: TRBJ2-5
D gene: NA
CDR3 protein: CASSPRSLNQETQYF
CDR3 DNA: TGTGCCAGCAGCCCCCGTAGCTTAAACCAAGAGACCCAGTACTTC

V gene: TRBV3-1/TRBV3-2
clone size: NA
CDR3 length: 16
J gene: TRBJ2-3
D gene: NA
CDR3 protein: CASSQSGHGLTDTQYF
CDR3 DNA: TGTGCCAGCAGCCAATCGGGACACGGACTCACAGATACGCAGTATTTT

V gene: TRBV4-2
clone size: NA
CDR3 length: 15
J gene: TRBJ2-5
D gene: TRBD2
CDR3 protein: CASSPTSGRAETQYF
CDR3 DNA: TGTGCCAGCAGCCCAACTAGCGGGAGGGCGGAGACCCAGTACTTC

V gene: TRBV15
clone size: NA
CDR3 length: 15
J gene: TRBJ1-1
D gene: NA
CDR3 protein: CATSIGGRGYTEAFF
CDR3 DNA: TGTGCCACCAGCATTGGGGGGCGCGGATACACTGAAGCTTTCTTT

V gene: TRBV10-3
clone size: NA
CDR3 length: 15
J gene: TRBJ2-2
D gene: TRBD2
CDR3 protein: CAIREAGVDTGELFF
CDR3 DNA: TGTGCCATCAGAGAAGCGGGAGTGGACACCGGGGAGCTGTTTTTT

V gene: TRBV11-2
clone size: NA
CDR3 length: 16
J gene: TRBJ2-7
D gene: TRBD1
CDR3 protein: CASSLVLGTGSYEQYF
CDR3 DNA: TGTGCCAGCAGCTTAGTACTAGGGACAGGCTCCTACGAGCAGTACTTC

V gene: TRBV4-1
clone size: NA
CDR3 length: 15
J gene: TRBJ2-6
D gene: NA
CDR3 protein: CASSLGGSGANVLTF
CDR3 DNA: TGCGCCAGCAGCCTGGGGGGTTCTGGGGCCAACGTCCTGACTTTC

V gene: TRBV15
clone size: once
CDR3 length: 16
J gene: TRBJ1-1
D gene: NA
CDR3 protein: CATSHRGHPRNTEAFF
CDR3 DNA: TGTGCCACCAGCCACCGTGGGCACCCTCGGAACACTGAAGCTTTCTTT

V gene: TRBV12-3/TRBV12-4
clone size: NA
CDR3 length: 13
J gene: TRBJ1-1
D gene: NA
CDR3 protein: CASSPRMNTEAFF
CDR3 DNA: TGTGCCAGCAGTCCGAGAATGAACACTGAAGCTTTCTTT

V gene: TRBV5-4
clone size: NA
CDR3 length: 13
J gene: TRBJ2-5
D gene: NA
CDR3 protein: CASSFDPRETQYF
CDR3 DNA: TGTGCCAGCAGCTTCGACCCGAGGGAGACCCAGTACTTC

V gene: TRBV21-1
clone size: NA
CDR3 length: 13
J gene: TRBJ2-7
D gene: NA
CDR3 protein: CARRETGGPEQYF
CDR3 DNA: TGTGCCAGGCGAGAGACAGGGGGCCCCGAGCAGTACTTC

V gene: TRBV7-2
clone size: NA
CDR3 length: 16
J gene: TRBJ2-1
D gene: NA
CDR3 protein: CASSLDGSGLYNEQFF
CDR3 DNA: TGTGCCAGCAGCTTAGACGGGAGCGGGCTCTACAATGAGCAGTTCTTC

V gene: TRBV19
clone size: NA
CDR3 length: 14
J gene: TRBJ1-2
D gene: NA
CDR3 protein: CASSIAAGNYGYTF
CDR3 DNA: TGTGCCAGTAGTATAGCCGCAGGGAACTATGGCTACACCTTC

V gene: TRBV10-3
clone size: NA
CDR3 length: 15
J gene: TRBJ1-4
D gene: NA
CDR3 protein: CAISAPNRDNEKLFF
CDR3 DNA: TGTGCCATCAGTGCCCCCAACAGGGATAATGAAAAACTGTTTTTT